Sequencing of this TCR beta chain was carried out in a study of blood T cell repertoires in COVID-19. As for the study in general: Italy, Spain and the United States were the sources of the convalescent and acute COVID-19 samples. PBMCs, B-cell-depleted T cells, or T cells were the source of the cDNA or gDNA that made up the material.

Per the authors' pipeline: How many nucleated cells were present was estimated from reference gene primer amplification. The protocol was immunoSEQ multiplex PCR, while the TCRdb copy is restricted to in-frame clones and leaves out a portion. V, J and clone size are those of that table, while D and trimming were read from the DNA. The data show 180,000 or so clones, around 86% seen once. The source is a man in his 60s with acute or convalescent COVID-19. Material for sequencing was peripheral blood.

DNA of the CDR3: TGTGCCAGCACCCCTTTGGGGACTTTCGGCAATCAGCCCCAGCATTTT. Its translation: CASTPLGTFGNQPQHF. The chain employs TRBV28 and TRBJ1-5, with a possible D match to TRBD1 (5 bases). Looked up from germline, CDR1 is MDHEN and CDR2 is SYDVKM. This CDR3 spans 16 amino acids. Between the trimmed V and J ends, which lost 7 bases and 2 bases, there was a span of 18 bases. Supplemented by reference TRBV28 and TRBJ1-5, the full variable domain reads DVKVTQSSRYLVKRTGEKVFLECVQDMDHENMFWYRQDPGLGLRLIYFSYDVKMKEKGDIPEGYSVSREKKERFSLILESASTNQTSMYLCASTPLGTFGNQPQHFGDGTRLSIL.